This TCR beta chain was identified in a study of T cells after yellow fever vaccination. Each CDR3 protein is one row after TCRdb ran MiXCR on the 5' RACE reads. This table holds around 250,000 distinct CDR3 sequences, 5.2% found once. The CDR3 has 15 amino acids. The germline V gene has CDR1 LGHDT and CDR2 YNNKEL (reference sequence). V was trimmed by 4 bases and J by 1 base, leaving 11 bases between them. The chain links TRBV3-1 to TRBJ1-5; D uncertain. This specimen was CD4+ T cells sorted from PBMCs, taken on the day of the yellow fever booster vaccination. The sequence came from a man between 18 and 35 years old who received the YFV17D yellow fever vaccine. CDR3 loop: CASSLGLGSNQPQHF. CDR3 DNA sequence: TGTGCCAGCAGCCTTGGCCTAGGGAGCAATCAGCCCCAGCATTTT.